This T cell receptor beta chain comes out of a study of CD8+ T cells in alopecia areata. As for the study in general: Treated patients were given 5 to 10 mg oral tofacitinib twice daily. Study-level results: Alopecia totalis/universalis scalp especially showed more expanded CD8+ clones than normal scalp. Sequence data from scalp samples additionally include resident alphabeta T cells of normal skin.

RNA extraction was followed by reverse transcription into cDNA, which acted as the sequencing template. Produced via immunoSEQ multiplex PCR; TCRdb's table is partial and in-frame only. The sample has roughly 150,000 clones; about 50% are singletons. PBMC-derived CD4+ and CD8+ T cells were sorted. As regards this clone: Its matching antigen is unknown.

The source is a human donor with alopecia areata. The sample in question was CD8+ T cells sorted from blood, obtained at week 0.

The CDR3: CASSDPVSVNYGYTF. CDR3 bases: TGTGCCAGCAGTGACCCTGTCTCGGTCAACTATGGCTACACCTTC. The chain recombines TRBV2 with TRBJ1-2; D gene uncertain. Germline CDR1 SNHLY, CDR2 FYNNEI. This CDR3 contains 15 residues. Trimming removed 3 bases at V and 2 bases at J, with 13 bases between.